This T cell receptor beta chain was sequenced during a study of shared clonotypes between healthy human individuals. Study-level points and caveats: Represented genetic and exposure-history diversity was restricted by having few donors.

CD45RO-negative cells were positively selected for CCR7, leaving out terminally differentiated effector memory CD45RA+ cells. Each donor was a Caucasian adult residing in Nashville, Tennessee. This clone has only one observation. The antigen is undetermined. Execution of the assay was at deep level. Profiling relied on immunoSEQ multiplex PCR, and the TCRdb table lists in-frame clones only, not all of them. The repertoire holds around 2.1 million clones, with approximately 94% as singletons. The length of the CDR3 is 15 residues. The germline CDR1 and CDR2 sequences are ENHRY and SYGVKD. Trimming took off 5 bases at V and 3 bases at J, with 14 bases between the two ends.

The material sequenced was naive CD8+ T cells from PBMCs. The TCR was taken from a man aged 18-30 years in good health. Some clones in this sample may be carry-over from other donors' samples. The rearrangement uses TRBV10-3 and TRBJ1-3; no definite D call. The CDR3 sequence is CAISSPGVRGNTIYF. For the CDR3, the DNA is TGTGCCATCAGTTCGCCGGGAGTGCGTGGAAACACCATATATTTT.